The following is a T cell receptor beta chain sequence with its context. Germline V lookup: CDR1 ENHRY, CDR2 SYGVKD. This CDR3 comprises 13 residues. Deletions cut 6 bases from V and 3 bases from J, with 9 bases between. This record comes from a study of blood T cell repertoires in COVID-19. The overall study: Acute-phase and convalescent COVID-19 samples originated in the United States, Italy and Spain. Sample material is recorded as cDNA or gDNA derived from T cells, B-cell-depleted T cells, or PBMCs.

Per the authors' pipeline: Estimation of nucleated cell counts relied on the amplification of reference gene primers. Profiled with immunoSEQ multiplex PCR; TCRdb holds only in-frame clones, not every one. From that table come the V and J calls and clone size; the DNA was used to work out D and trimming. The sample lists about 400,000 clones; around 90% were seen once. The source material was peripheral blood. This chain joins TRBV10-3 and TRBJ1-5; a weak D match, TRBD1 (6 bases). This TCR was recovered from a man aged 40-49 years with acute or convalescent COVID-19. CDR3 sequence: CAISQGFNQPQHF. CDR3 DNA: TGTGCCATCAGCCAGGGGTTCAATCAGCCCCAGCATTTT.